The 25 T cell receptor beta chains in this list originate from one sample, sequenced in a study of cytomegalovirus exposure and HLA in healthy donors. Only in-frame clones appear in the TCRdb table, and some are missing; sequencing was by immunoSEQ multiplex PCR. This sample has about 150,000 clones, with approximately 90% found just once. Sequenced material: PBMCs. The receptors were sampled from a man younger than 35 in good health and CMV-seronegative.

The V gene is TRBV23-1, the J gene TRBJ1-2, with D maybe TRBD1 (6 bases). TRBV23-1 is assigned to the ORF class and has an uncertain function. V lost 2 bases and J 5 bases, leaving 18 bases between the germline ends. The CDR3 contains 16 residues. Here the CDR3 DNA reads TGCGCCAGCAGTCAAGGCTGGGACACCAAGCTTTATGGCTACACCTTC. It is translated as CASSQGWDTKLYGYTF.

The chain is built from TRBV5-4 and TRBJ2-7, with a weak D call TRBD1 (5 bases). The CDR3 runs to 15 residues. V was clipped by 4 bases and J by 3 bases, with 17 bases between them. Germline loops: CDR1 SGHNT, CDR2 YYREEE (reference sequence). The CDR3 DNA is TGTGCCAGCAGCCCGCAACAGGCATCGAGCTACGAGCAGTACTTC. It encodes CASSPQQASSYEQYF.

The V and J genes are TRBV18 and TRBJ2-1, with 8 bases matching TRBD2. There are 14 residues in the CDR3. The germline CDR1 and CDR2 sequences are KGHSH and LQKENI. Trimming took 4 bases from V and 8 from J; bases not matched to a gene: 7. The CDR3 region is CASSLEAGGDEQFF. CDR3 in DNA: TGTGCCAGCTCACTTGAGGCGGGGGGCGATGAGCAGTTCTTC.

This clone has a handful of counts. The chain links TRBV28 to TRBJ1-4, with D tentatively TRBD1 (6 bases). Germline CDR1 reads MDHEN; CDR2 reads SYDVKM. The ends were cut back, 6 bases at V and 4 bases at J, with 15 bases in the middle. The CDR3 contains 15 residues. In DNA, the CDR3 is TGTGCCAGCAGCCAACAGGGCCCCTTTAATGAAAAACTGTTTTTT. As protein: CASSQQGPFNEKLFF.

This chain joins TRBV6-1 and TRBJ1-1; TRBD1 aligns across 11 bases. V gave up 6 bases and J gave up 5 bases; unmatched junction bases: 8. This CDR3 has 15 residues. Germline lookup yields CDR1 MNHNS and CDR2 SASEGT. Here the CDR3 DNA reads TGTGCCAGCAGGCCGGGACAGGGGGGTTGGACTGAAGCTTTCTTT. Translated, it gives CASRPGQGGWTEAFF.

In its sample, this clone ranks as medium-sized. Other DNA variants within this sample encode the same CDR3. The chain uses TRBV10-2 and TRBJ1-2; D is uncertain. Trimming pared 1 base from V and 0 bases from J, leaving 9 bases between. Germline V gene lookup returns CDR1 WSHSY and CDR2 SAAADI. This CDR3 is 15 amino acids long. CDR3 in DNA: TGCGCCAGCAGTGAGTTGTCAACTACTAACTATGGCTACACCTTC. Translating it yields CASSELSTTNYGYTF.

The gene calls are TRBV27 and TRBJ1-2; a possible D gene is TRBD1 (6 bases). The CDR3 loop spans 14 amino acids. The germline gives CDR1 MNHEY, CDR2 SMNVEV (reference sequence). V was trimmed by 6 bases and J by 4 bases, leaving 15 bases between them. This chain's CDR3 is CASRPPGAAYGYTF. CDR3 coding DNA: TGTGCCAGCAGACCCCCAGGGGCAGCCTATGGCTACACCTTC.

The rearrangement uses TRBV30 and TRBJ1-1, with D maybe TRBD1 (6 bases). V was pared by 4 bases and J by 0 bases, with 9 bases between. The CDR3 is 13 amino acids. The germline V gene has CDR1 GTSNPN and CDR2 SVGIG (reference sequence). CDR3 amino acids: CAWNHRVNTEAFF. The CDR3, as DNA: TGTGCCTGGAACCACAGGGTGAACACTGAAGCTTTCTTT.

The chain employs TRBV11-2 and TRBJ2-7; TRBD2 matches 8 bases. From germline, CDR1 is SGHAT and CDR2 FQNNGV. Unmatched junction bases numbered 12, after V lost 0 bases and J lost 2 bases. This CDR3 has 18 amino acids. CDR3 nucleotide sequence: TGTGCCAGCAGCTTAGATCAACAGGGACTAGTCGAGGCCTACGAGCAGTACTTC. Its translation: CASSLDQQGLVEAYEQYF.

A word on this clone: Other nucleotide sequences from this sample produce the same CDR3. V usage is TRBV28 and J usage is TRBJ1-5; 7 nucleotides line up with TRBD1. Germline V CDR1 and CDR2: MDHEN, SYDVKM. The CDR3 length is 14 residues. V trimming: 4 bases; J trimming: 6 bases; junction bases outside the gene matches: 6. As DNA, the CDR3 is TGTGCCAGCAGTTCTACAGGGGCGAGTCAGCCCCAGCATTTT. It is translated as CASSSTGASQPQHF.

The rearrangement joins TRBV11-2 to TRBJ2-1, with TRBD2 as a possible D gene (5 bases). V lost 6 bases and J 2 bases, leaving 20 bases between the germline ends. Germline CDR1 and CDR2: SGHAT and FQNNGV. The CDR3 sequence is 17 residues long. The chain's CDR3 is CASRLRILTGTYNEQFF. DNA of the CDR3: TGTGCCAGCAGACTTCGGATTCTGACGGGGACCTACAATGAGCAGTTCTTC.

The V gene is TRBV6-1, the J gene TRBJ1-2; 12 bases match TRBD1. V trimming: 4 bases; J trimming: 5 bases; junction bases outside the gene matches: 2. This CDR3 has 14 amino acids. Germline CDR1 reads MNHNS; CDR2 reads SASEGT. The CDR3 loop is CASSGGQGAYGYTF. CDR3 DNA: TGTGCCAGCAGTGGGGGACAGGGGGCATATGGCTACACCTTC.

The chain recombines TRBV30 with TRBJ1-2, with TRBD1 identical over 9 bases. In germline, CDR1 is GTSNPN, CDR2 SVGIG (reference sequence). The trim removed 5 bases at V and 7 bases at J, leaving 8 bases unmatched. The CDR3 is made up of 13 amino acids. For the CDR3, the DNA is TGTGCCTGGGCACAGGGGGCGCAAATTGGCTACACCTTC. This codes for CAWAQGAQIGYTF.

The table lists this clone with a count of one. The chain recombines TRBV6-6 with TRBJ1-1; D gene uncertain. CDR3 length: 14 amino acids. Per the germline V gene, CDR1 is MNHNY and CDR2 is SVGAGI (reference sequence). The ends were cut back, 6 bases at V and 0 bases at J, with 11 bases in the middle. The CDR3 reads CASRPREMNTEAFF. The CDR3 DNA sequence: TGTGCCAGCAGACCGCGGGAAATGAACACTGAAGCTTTCTTT.

The chain couples TRBV4-3 to TRBJ1-3; the D gene is possibly TRBD1 (6 bases). Germline V gene data show CDR1 as LGHNA and CDR2 as YSLEER. Trimming left V 0 bases short and J 2 bases short, with 8 bases between. The CDR3 has 15 amino acids. DNA of the CDR3: TGCGCCAGCAGCCAAGATGGGACAACTGGAAACACCATATATTTT. Residues: CASSQDGTTGNTIYF.

A single count supports this clone. The genes are TRBV19 and TRBJ1-5; 9 bases are shared with TRBD1. The V gene end was trimmed by 5 bases and the J gene end by 6 bases; junction bases not matched to a gene: 11. The CDR3 runs 16 residues. The germline CDR1 and CDR2 sequences are LNHDA and SQIVND (reference sequence). The CDR3 DNA sequence: TGTGCCAGTAGTTACCGAACCACAGGGGGCGGTCAGCCCCAGCATTTT. This sequence encodes CASSYRTTGGGQPQHF.

The chain recombines TRBV4-1 with TRBJ2-1; 9 nucleotides line up with TRBD1. The V segment lost 1 base and the J segment 7 bases; nucleotides outside the gene matches: 11. The CDR3 totals 17 residues. Germline CDR1 and CDR2: MGHRA and YSYEKL. CDR3 sequence (DNA): TGCGCCAGCAGCCAAGTGTTTCCGGACAGGGGAAGGAATGAGCAGTTCTTC. It is translated as CASSQVFPDRGRNEQFF.

The rearrangement uses TRBV11-2 and TRBJ1-5; 7 bases are a match to TRBD1. V lost 3 bases and J lost 8; bases outside the gene matches: 10. Germline-derived CDR1 and CDR2 are SGHAT and FQNNGV. This CDR3 region has 15 residues. CDR3 in DNA: TGTGCCAGCAGCTTCGCTGGACAGGCAAATGAGCCCCAGCATTTT. Its protein is CASSFAGQANEPQHF.

The chain recombines TRBV6-6 with TRBJ2-5; 7 bases are shared with TRBD1. The CDR3 has 13 amino acids. Germline lookup yields CDR1 MNHNY and CDR2 SVGAGI (reference sequence). The ends lost 6 bases at V and 5 bases at J; junction bases unmatched: 6. The CDR3 DNA is TGTGCCAGCAGGTCACAGGGGTCGGAGACCCAGTACTTC. Translated: CASRSQGSETQYF.

The rearrangement joins TRBV27 to TRBJ1-1; D unclear. The germline V gene has CDR1 MNHEY and CDR2 SMNVEV (reference sequence). The CDR3 covers 11 residues. Between the trimmed V and J ends, which lost 4 bases and 4 bases, there was a span of 4 bases. The CDR3 coding sequence is TGTGCCAGCAGTTCCGGCACTGAAGCTTTCTTT. As protein: CASSSGTEAFF.

The chain employs TRBV5-5 and TRBJ2-7, with a weak D call TRBD2 (7 bases). The CDR3 is 16 amino acids. V was cut by 6 bases and J by 2 bases, with 21 bases left in between. Germline lookup yields CDR1 SGHKS and CDR2 YYEKEE (reference sequence). The CDR3 nucleotides read TGTGCCAGCAACACGGTGGGGGGGCGCGGACCCTACGAGCAGTACTTC. Translated, it gives CASNTVGGRGPYEQYF.

The V call is TRBV2, the J call TRBJ1-1; D not certain. This CDR3 comprises 12 residues. V was trimmed by 11 bases and J by 0 bases, leaving 10 bases between them. Germline V gene lookup returns CDR1 SNHLY and CDR2 FYNNEI. The CDR3 is CAQQAVNTEAFF. The DNA of the CDR3 is TGTGCCCAGCAAGCGGTGAACACTGAAGCTTTCTTT.

The chain links TRBV18 to TRBJ2-1; 12 bases map to TRBD2. The CDR3 totals 16 residues. Unmatched junction bases numbered 10, after V lost 5 bases and J lost 8 bases. CDR1 KGHSH and CDR2 LQKENI come from the germline V gene. This CDR3 reads CASSSSGRLAGDEQFF. The CDR3, as DNA: TGTGCCAGCTCATCTTCCGGCAGACTAGCGGGAGATGAGCAGTTCTTC.

V and J are TRBV2 and TRBJ1-2, with 8 bases matching TRBD1. The CDR3 runs to 15 residues. V shed 3 bases and J 5 bases; nucleotides not matched to a gene: 8. Germline V CDR1 and CDR2: SNHLY, FYNNEI. CDR3 sequence reads: CASSDGPGTGYGYTF. The CDR3 DNA sequence: TGTGCCAGCAGTGACGGCCCCGGGACAGGTTATGGCTACACCTTC.

This clone was found once. The chain uses TRBV6-6 and TRBJ1-1; TRBD1 might be the D (5 bases). CDR3 length equals 12 residues. Germline V gives CDR1 MNHNY, CDR2 SVGAGI (reference sequence). Deletions cut 2 bases from V and 8 bases from J, with 9 bases between. CDR3 nucleotide sequence: TGTGCCAGCAGTTACCGGCGGACAGAAGCTTTCTTT. Protein: CASSYRRTEAFF.